This is a list of T cell receptor beta chains from one sample in a study of follicular helper T cells after annual influenza vaccination. The method was immunoSEQ multiplex PCR; TCRdb's version includes in-frame clones alone and lacks a portion of them. This sample carries around 8,700 clones, about 81% of them seen once, and the ten largest clones take approximately 4%. The sample here was CXCR5+ CD38- circulating T follicular helper cells from blood, taken 7 days after influenza vaccination. These receptors came from an adult who received the influenza vaccine. Each CDR3 is given with its conserved first and last residue. A D gene is named only where the DNA matches it firmly. Clone size appears in some rows only: once, few, many, or a class for an expanded clone.

cdr3_nt cdr3_aa v_call d_call clone_size j_call cdr3_length
TGTGCCAGCAGCCTAATAGCGGGGGTAATAGAGACCCAGTACTTC CASSLIAGVIETQYF TRBV4-2 TRBD2 - TRBJ2-5 15
TGTGCCAGCAGACAGGGGGCGGCGGGAAACACCATATATTTT CASRQGAAGNTIYF TRBV19 TRBD1 - TRBJ1-3 14
TGTGCCAGCAGTGCATGGCAGAGAAGCTCCTACGAGCAGTACTTC CASSAWQRSSYEQYF TRBV6-5 - - TRBJ2-7 15
TGTGCCAGCTCACCACCGAGTAATAGAGACGAAGCTTTCTTT CASSPPSNRDEAFF TRBV18 - - TRBJ1-1 14
TGTGCCAGCTCACCGGGCAGAATCGGGGAAGAGACCCAGTACTTC CASSPGRIGEETQYF TRBV18 - - TRBJ2-5 15
TGCGCCAGCAGCTTATCCGGGCCCCAAGATGGAGATACGCAGTATTTT CASSLSGPQDGDTQYF TRBV5-1 - - TRBJ2-3 16
TGTGCCAGCAGCCCGACAGGGTTGAGCAATCAGCCCCAGCATTTT CASSPTGLSNQPQHF TRBV2 TRBD1 few TRBJ1-5 15
TGTGCCTCTACGACCGTTTTGGGACCCGATGAGCAGTTCTTC CASTTVLGPDEQFF TRBV2 - - TRBJ2-1 14
TGTGCCAGCATTCCCGGCCGTCGGAACACCGGGGAGCTGTTTTTT CASIPGRRNTGELFF TRBV7-9 - - TRBJ2-2 15
TGCGCCAGCAGCCAACTATTCGAGGATACGCAGTATTTT CASSQLFEDTQYF TRBV4-3 - - TRBJ2-3 13
TGTGCCAGCAGCTCTCAACCGGGGACAGCTGAGACCCAGTACTTC CASSSQPGTAETQYF TRBV11-3 TRBD1 - TRBJ2-5 15
TGTGCCAGCAGCCCATCTGCAGGTGCCACCGGGGAGCTGTTTTTT CASSPSAGATGELFF TRBV16 - - TRBJ2-2 15
TGCAGTGCCCCGGACGAAGAGACCCAGTACTTC CSAPDEETQYF TRBV20-1 - - TRBJ2-5 11
TGTGCCAGCAGCCGACAGGGGATGTCTGGAAACACCATATATTTT CASSRQGMSGNTIYF TRBV4-2 TRBD1 - TRBJ1-3 15
TGTGCCAGCAGCGCGGGTCCCCCCTACGAGCAGTACTTC CASSAGPPYEQYF TRBV5-6 - few TRBJ2-7 13
TGTGCCAGCAGCCCACAGGACCGTAGGGAAAAACTGTTTTTT CASSPQDRREKLFF TRBV9 - - TRBJ1-4 14
TGTGCCAGCAGCTCAGGGGGTGAGCCAAATTGGATTCAGTACTTC CASSSGGEPNWIQYF TRBV9 TRBD1 - TRBJ2-4 15
TGTGCCAGCAGCTTTACAGGGGGCGTGAACACTGAAGCTTTCTTT CASSFTGGVNTEAFF TRBV7-8 TRBD1 - TRBJ1-1 15
TGCGCCAGCAGCCCCCGATTGGGACAAGACTATAATTCACCCCTCCACTTT CASSPRLGQDYNSPLHF TRBV4-3 - - TRBJ1-6 17
TGCGCCAGCAATAAGGGAGGGAATAATTCACCCCTCCACTTT CASNKGGNNSPLHF TRBV5-1 - few TRBJ1-6 14
TGTGCCAGCAGTGGGACAGGAGCAGATCAGCCCCAGCATTTT CASSGTGADQPQHF TRBV2 TRBD1 few TRBJ1-5 14
TGTGCCAGCAGCAAATTGGGACTAGCGGGGGGGTATTATAGCACAGATACGCAGTATTTT CASSKLGLAGGYYSTDTQYF TRBV21-1 - - TRBJ2-3 20
TGTGCCAGCAGCGTGAGAGGGTTTGCAGATACGCAGTATTTT CASSVRGFADTQYF TRBV5-4 - few TRBJ2-3 14
TGTGCCAGCAGTTACTCGTTTACCGCTCTGGAGGGTACGCAGTATTTT CASSYSFTALEGTQYF TRBV6-5 - - TRBJ2-3 16
TGTGCCAGCAGTGAAGTGGGTAGTTCTATTGAAGCTTTCTTT CASSEVGSSIEAFF TRBV6-1 - - TRBJ1-1 14
TGTGCCAGCAGACAACAGGGCTTTACCACAGATACGCAGTATTTT CASRQQGFTTDTQYF TRBV2 - - TRBJ2-3 15
TGTGCCAGCAGCTTAGCTGGTCGCGGGGGGGCCGCGGAGACCCAGTACTTC CASSLAGRGGAAETQYF TRBV7-2 TRBD2 - TRBJ2-5 17
TGTGCCAGTAGCCTTATAGACACCGGGACATACGATGGCTACACCTTC CASSLIDTGTYDGYTF TRBV19 - - TRBJ1-2 16
TGTGCCAGTAGTATGGGTAATCGGGGAGAAGCTTTCTTT CASSMGNRGEAFF TRBV19 - - TRBJ1-1 13
TGTGCCTCTGAAGACAGGGTAGGGGTCGGTGAGCAGTTCTTC CASEDRVGVGEQFF TRBV15 TRBD1 - TRBJ2-1 14
TGTGCCAGCAGCTTAGCCACCAGAGGGGGTTACGAGCAGTACTTC CASSLATRGGYEQYF TRBV7-2 - few TRBJ2-7 15
TGTGCCAGCAGCAAAGGGCAGGACAGCCTCCAGGGAGTCTCCTACGAGCAGTACTTC CASSKGQDSLQGVSYEQYF TRBV21-1 - - TRBJ2-7 19
TGCGCCAGCAGTCAGGGACACCTTAGCAATCAGCCCCAGCATTTT CASSQGHLSNQPQHF TRBV23-1 - - TRBJ1-5 15
TGTGCCAGCAGCTTAGGAGGGTTAGCACCCCTCCACTTT CASSLGGLAPLHF TRBV7-2 - - TRBJ1-6 13
TGCGCCAGCAGCCCATGGGACAGTTCCTACGAGCAGTACTTC CASSPWDSSYEQYF TRBV5-1 TRBD1 - TRBJ2-7 14
TGCGCCAGCAGCGACCGGGCAGGGGGATATTCACCCCTCCACTTT CASSDRAGGYSPLHF TRBV5-1 TRBD1 few TRBJ1-6 15
TGTGCCAGCAGATTTTCGGGGGGGACGGAGACCCAGTACTTC CASRFSGGTETQYF TRBV2 TRBD2 - TRBJ2-5 14